This T cell receptor (beta chain) appears in the sequencing data of a study of T-cell memory formation after mild COVID-19. The wider study: Most TCR clusters belonged to a single donor.

It was 5'RACE with constant-segment primers that produced the TCR alpha and TCR beta cDNA libraries, which carried sample barcodes and UMIs. From the 5' RACE reads, TCRdb called clonotypes with MiXCR, one entry per CDR3 protein. The profile covers about 250,000 distinct CDR3 sequences, with 15% appearing a single time and 2.1% taken by the ten largest. Overall study findings and caveats: CD4/CD8 balance characterized clones contracting day 15 to 85, and CD4+ skew characterized later expanders. Among CD4+ contracting clones, most were CM and EM, and CD8+ ones EMRA.

Only a few counts were recorded for this clonotype. Its specificity is unknown. With 4 bases clipped from V and 3 bases from J, the junction kept 7 bases outside the gene matches. The CDR3 is 15 residues long. CDR1 is SGDLS and CDR2 is YYNGEE in the germline V gene. The rearrangement uses TRBV9 and TRBJ1-3; 7 bases match TRBD1. The sample was PBMCs or a T cell subset sorted from them (not recorded which). The TCR originated in an adult woman who had mild COVID-19 (a few samples of this study predate the infection). Cell type and time point are not known. Here the CDR3 reads CASSPQGSGGNTIYF. The CDR3 DNA follows: TGTGCCAGCAGCCCACAGGGGAGTGGTGGAAACACCATATATTTT.